Listed here are 19 T cell receptor beta chains from one sample, sequenced in a study of patients and donors after allogeneic stem cell transplantation (dated by TCRdb to 2018 to 2021). Preparation of the library involved RT-PCR. Reads for this sample came from a NextSeq 550. TCRdb redid the processing of the public reads, applying fastp at Q25 and MiXCR, and retained in-frame beta chains. Rows matching on CDR3 protein sequence are summarized as one entry with the most common DNA and genes. This sample gives 20,000 to 30,000 distinct CDR3 sequences in total; 40% to 45% of them show up just once. Around 72% of the sample comes from the top ten. Sequenced input: blood, either unsorted or a sorted T cell fraction (not recorded which). The receptor set was obtained from a human donor who was either an allogeneic HSCT recipient or a stem cell or donor lymphocyte infusion donor (not recorded which). It is not recorded whose cells these are; they may come from a transplant donor.

In its sample, this clonotype was seen a few times. The rearrangement uses TRBV20-1 and TRBJ1-6; D unclear. V was trimmed by 8 bases and J by 5 bases, leaving 13 bases between them. The CDR3 has 13 residues. CDR1 is DFQATT and CDR2 is SNEGSKA in the germline V gene (reference sequence). The CDR3 nucleotides are TGCAGTACCCGGGGAGGTGATAATTCACCCCTCCACTTT. As protein: CSTRGGDNSPLHF.

The table lists this clonotype with a few counts. The J gene is TRBJ1-1, the V gene TRBV29-1; possibly TRBD1 for D (5 bases). The germline gives CDR1 SQVTM, CDR2 ANQGSEA. Trimming took 8 bases from V and 5 from J, leaving 15 bases between them. The CDR3 covers 12 residues. The CDR3 DNA reads as TGCAGCTCAAGAATTGGGGGTACTGAAGCTTTCTTT. Its translation: CSSRIGGTEAFF.

DNA for the CDR3: TGTGCCAGCAGCCAAAGACAGATTCAAGAGACCCAGTACTTC. This sequence encodes CASSQRQIQETQYF. This chain links TRBV11-2 with TRBJ2-5; D may be TRBD1 (5 bases). Deletions cut 5 bases from V and 2 bases from J, with 12 bases between. The CDR3 contains 14 residues. Per the germline V gene, CDR1 is SGHAT and CDR2 is FQNNGV.

This clonotype appeared a few times. The chain employs TRBV6-5 and TRBJ1-5; D not resolved. The CDR3 contains 12 residues. Looked up from germline, CDR1 is MNHEY and CDR2 is SVGAGI. The V and J ends lost 3 bases and 8 bases respectively, with 8 bases between them. CDR3: CASSYGIEPQHF. The CDR3 DNA reads TGTGCCAGCAGTTATGGCATTGAGCCCCAGCATTTT.

The chain recombines TRBV5-1 with TRBJ1-2; 7 positions agree with TRBD1. Germline V gene sequence: CDR1 SGHRS, CDR2 YFSETQ. V shed 3 bases and J 4 bases; nucleotides not matched to a gene: 6. This CDR3 region has 14 residues. CDR3 sequence (DNA): TGCGCCAGCAGCTCCCCGGGACAGCGCTATGGCTACACCTTC. This gives the protein CASSSPGQRYGYTF.

This clonotype was seen a handful of times. One end of the junction does not line up with germline, which may come from a read error. The CDR3 coding sequence is TGTGCCAGCAGTTTAACCGAGAACGCTGAAGCTTTCTTT. Amino acid sequence: CASSLTENAEAFF. V and J are TRBV12-3 or TRBV12-4 and TRBJ1-1; no firm D call. The CDR3 has 13 residues.

This clonotype was detected a few times. The V and J genes are TRBV24-1 and TRBJ1-5; 10 nucleotides align to TRBD1. The V segment lost 3 bases and the J segment 2 bases; nucleotides outside the gene matches: 0. The CDR3 loop spans 15 amino acids. Germline CDR1 and CDR2: KGHDR and SFDVKD. The CDR3 DNA is TGTGCCACCAGTGATGGGACAGGGGGCAATCAGCCCCAGCATTTT. Amino acids: CATSDGTGGNQPQHF.

This clonotype was observed a handful of times. This chain joins TRBV20-1 and TRBJ1-1, with 10 bases identical to TRBD1. Germline CDR1 and CDR2: DFQATT and SNEGSKA (reference sequence). This CDR3 contains 14 residues. The V and J ends lost 3 bases and 6 bases, in that order; junction bases with no gene match: 7. The CDR3 region has the DNA TGCAGTGCTAGGCGGACAGGGGGACCACCTGAAGCTTTCTTT. This codes for CSARRTGGPPEAFF.

This clonotype was observed a handful of times. The chain is built from TRBV7-3 and TRBJ2-1, with D perhaps given as TRBD1 or TRBD2 (5 bases each). V was cut by 5 bases and J by 2 bases, with 13 bases left in between. The CDR3 extends over 15 amino acids. Germline CDR1 reads SGHTA; CDR2 reads FQGTGA. The CDR3 is CASSPPGTPYNEQFF. The CDR3 nucleotides are TGTGCCAGCAGCCCCCCCGGGACCCCCTACAATGAGCAGTTCTTC.

The gene calls are TRBV3-1 and TRBJ2-6; D ambiguous. V dropped 6 bases and J dropped 0 bases, with 9 bases sitting between them. This CDR3 comprises 15 residues. Germline lookup yields CDR1 LGHDT and CDR2 YNNKEL (reference sequence). The DNA for the CDR3 is TGTGCCAGCAGTCAGACTCTCTCTGGGGCCAACGTCCTGACTTTC. Translated: CASSQTLSGANVLTF.

This chain joins TRBV29-1 and TRBJ2-7; D unresolved. Trimming stripped 2 bases from V and 6 bases from J, with 5 bases between. The germline V gene encodes CDR1 SQVTM and CDR2 ANQGSEA. The CDR3 has 10 residues. CDR3 loop: CSVEIGEQYF. Here the CDR3 DNA reads TGCAGCGTTGAAATCGGCGAGCAGTACTTC.

The V and J genes are TRBV3-1 and TRBJ1-2; 8 nucleotides agree with TRBD1. The germline CDR1 and CDR2 sequences are LGHDT and YNNKEL (reference sequence). The V gene end was trimmed by 4 bases and the J gene end by 6 bases; junction bases not matched to a gene: 10. This CDR3 region has 15 residues. In DNA form, the CDR3 reads TGTGCCAGCAGCCGAGGGGGGAGACAGGGGAATGGCTACACCTTC. Residues: CASSRGGRQGNGYTF.

The V gene is TRBV7-9, the J gene TRBJ1-3, with D hard to call. Deletions cut 5 bases from V and 0 bases from J, with 11 bases between. Germline V gives CDR1 SEHNR, CDR2 FQNEAQ (reference sequence). The CDR3 sequence is 15 residues long. The CDR3 coding sequence is TGTGCCAGCAGCCTAGACGGAGGCTCTGGAAACACCATATATTTT. This translates into CASSLDGGSGNTIYF.

This rearrangement joins TRBV29-1 to TRBJ1-1; the D is unclear. The V and J ends lost 4 bases and 7 bases respectively, with 10 bases between them. The CDR3 loop spans 11 amino acids. From germline, CDR1 is SQVTM and CDR2 ANQGSEA. CDR3 amino acids: CSVALAIEAFF. The CDR3 nucleotides are TGCAGCGTTGCATTGGCTATTGAAGCTTTCTTT.

V and J are TRBV18 and TRBJ1-5, with a possible D match to TRBD1 (5 bases). This CDR3 comprises 15 residues. Germline V lookup: CDR1 KGHSH, CDR2 LQKENI. Trimming removed 5 bases from V and 1 base from J, with 12 bases in between. The CDR3 region is CASSFAPGSNQPQHF. DNA of the CDR3: TGTGCCAGCTCATTTGCCCCAGGGAGCAATCAGCCCCAGCATTTT. The full variable domain, its missing parts supplied by reference TRBV18 and TRBJ1-5, is NAGVMQNPRHLVRRRGQEARLRCSPMKGHSHVYWYRQLPEEGLKFMVYLQKENIIDESGMPKERFSAEFPKEGPSILRIQQVVRGDSAAYFCASSFAPGSNQPQHFGDGTRLSIL.

This clonotype was recorded a few times. The chain links TRBV19 to TRBJ1-5, with D uncertain. Germline V gene lookup returns CDR1 LNHDA and CDR2 SQIVND (reference sequence). This CDR3 region has 9 residues. The V end was cut by 8 bases, the J end by 6 bases, with 2 bases between. The CDR3 DNA reads as TGTGCCAGTGGTCAGCCCCAGCATTTT. Its protein is CASGQPQHF.

This clonotype was observed a few times. V gene TRBV9 combines with J gene TRBJ2-2, with TRBD2 matching over 13 bases. This CDR3 is built from 18 residues. CDR1 and CDR2 (germline): SGDLS, YYNGEE. V lost 0 bases, J lost 4 bases, and 6 bases stayed unmatched. CDR3 DNA sequence: TGTGCCAGCAGCGTAGGGGGACTAGCGGGGACCGGCACCGGGGAGCTGTTTTTT. It is translated as CASSVGGLAGTGTGELFF.

Worth noting for this clonotype: Since no conserved phenylalanine or tryptophan closes the CDR3, a read error is the likely cause. The CDR3 spells CASSPGLATDTQYL. For the CDR3, the DNA is TGTGCCAGCAGTCCGGGACTAGCAACAGATACGCAGTATTTG. The rearrangement joins TRBV11-2 to TRBJ2-3; 9 positions match TRBD2. The V and J ends lost 6 bases and 3 bases, in that order; junction bases with no gene match: 4. Per the germline V gene, CDR1 is SGHAT and CDR2 is FQNNGV. The CDR3 runs 14 residues.

The chain recombines TRBV7-2 with TRBJ1-5; TRBD1 is a possible D gene (5 bases). CDR1 and CDR2 from the germline V gene are SGHTA and FQGNSA. The CDR3 covers 15 residues. Deletions cut 0 bases from V and 7 bases from J, with 13 bases between. As DNA, the CDR3 is TGTGCCAGCAGCTTAGCGCCGGGGGGAGGCCAGCCCCAGCATTTT. It specifies CASSLAPGGGQPQHF.